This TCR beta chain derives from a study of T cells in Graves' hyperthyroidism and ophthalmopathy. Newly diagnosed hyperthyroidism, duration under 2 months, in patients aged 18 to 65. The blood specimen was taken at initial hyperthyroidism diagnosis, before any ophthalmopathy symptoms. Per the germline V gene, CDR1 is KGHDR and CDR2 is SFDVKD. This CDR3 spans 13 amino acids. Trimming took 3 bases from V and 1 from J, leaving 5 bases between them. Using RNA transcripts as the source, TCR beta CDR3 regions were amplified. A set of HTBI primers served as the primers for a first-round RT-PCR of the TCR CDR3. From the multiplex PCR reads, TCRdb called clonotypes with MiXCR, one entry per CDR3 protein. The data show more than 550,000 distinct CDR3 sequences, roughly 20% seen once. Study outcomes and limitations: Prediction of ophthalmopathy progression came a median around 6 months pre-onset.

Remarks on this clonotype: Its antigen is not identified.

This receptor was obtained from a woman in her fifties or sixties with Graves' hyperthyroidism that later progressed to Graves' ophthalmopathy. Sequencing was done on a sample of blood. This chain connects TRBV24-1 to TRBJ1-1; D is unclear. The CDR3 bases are TGTGCCACCAGTGATGCAGAGAACACTGAAGCTTTCTTT. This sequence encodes CATSDAENTEAFF.